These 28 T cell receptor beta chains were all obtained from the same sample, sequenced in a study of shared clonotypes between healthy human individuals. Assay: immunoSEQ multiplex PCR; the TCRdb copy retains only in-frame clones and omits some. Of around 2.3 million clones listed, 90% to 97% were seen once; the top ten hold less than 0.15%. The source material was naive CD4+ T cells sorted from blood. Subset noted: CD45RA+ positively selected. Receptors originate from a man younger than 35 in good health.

In nucleotides, the CDR3 is TGCGCCAGCAGTGCGACCGGGTCGATCAATTCACCCCTCCACTTT. It is translated as CASSATGSINSPLHF. J is TRBJ1-6 and V is TRBV10-2, with D unclear. The CDR3 contains 15 residues. Per the germline V gene, CDR1 is WSHSY and CDR2 is SAAADI. V was clipped by 4 bases and J by 7 bases, with 14 bases between them.

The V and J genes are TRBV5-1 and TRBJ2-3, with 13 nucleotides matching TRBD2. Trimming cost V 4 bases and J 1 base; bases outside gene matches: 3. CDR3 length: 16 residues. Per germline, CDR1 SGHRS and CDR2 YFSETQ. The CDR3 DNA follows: TGCGCCAGCAGCGCGGGGACTAGCGGGGGCACAGATACGCAGTATTTT. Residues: CASSAGTSGGTDTQYF.

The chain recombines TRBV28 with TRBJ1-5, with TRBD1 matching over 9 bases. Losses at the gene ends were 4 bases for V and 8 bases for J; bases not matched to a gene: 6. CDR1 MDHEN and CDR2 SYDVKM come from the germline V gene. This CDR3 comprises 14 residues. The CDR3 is CASSSGQGLKPQHF. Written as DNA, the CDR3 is TGTGCCAGCAGTTCAGGACAGGGGCTGAAGCCCCAGCATTTT.

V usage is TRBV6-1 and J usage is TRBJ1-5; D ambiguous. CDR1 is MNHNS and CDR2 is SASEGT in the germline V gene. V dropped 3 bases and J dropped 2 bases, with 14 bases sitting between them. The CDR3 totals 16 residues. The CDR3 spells CASSDRLGVRNQPQHF. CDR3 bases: TGTGCCAGCAGTGATAGATTGGGAGTACGCAATCAGCCCCAGCATTTT.

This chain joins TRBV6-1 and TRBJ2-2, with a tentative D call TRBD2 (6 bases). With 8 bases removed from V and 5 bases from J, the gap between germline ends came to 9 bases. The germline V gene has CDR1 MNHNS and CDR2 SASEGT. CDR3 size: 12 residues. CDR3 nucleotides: TGTGCCAGCCCGGGGAGGACCGGGGAGCTGTTTTTT. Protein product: CASPGRTGELFF.

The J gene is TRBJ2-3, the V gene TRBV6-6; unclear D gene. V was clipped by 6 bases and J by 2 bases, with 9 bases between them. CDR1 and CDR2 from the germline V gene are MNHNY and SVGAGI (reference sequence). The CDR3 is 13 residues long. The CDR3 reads CASRDSLTDTQYF. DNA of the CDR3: TGTGCCAGCAGGGATAGCCTCACAGATACGCAGTATTTT.

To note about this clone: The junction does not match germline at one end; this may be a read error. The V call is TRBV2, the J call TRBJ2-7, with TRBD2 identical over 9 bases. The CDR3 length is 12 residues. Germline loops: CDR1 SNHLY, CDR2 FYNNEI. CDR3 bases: TGTGCCAGCAGTGGACTAGCGGTAAAGGCCGACTTC. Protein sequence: CASSGLAVKADF.

The CDR3 reads CASSLGGTSGSYNEQFF. CDR3 nucleotides: TGTGCCAGCAGCTTAGGGGGGACTAGCGGATCCTACAATGAGCAGTTCTTC. The genes are TRBV7-9 and TRBJ2-1; 11 bases agree with TRBD2. Germline V gene sequence: CDR1 SEHNR, CDR2 FQNEAQ (reference sequence). The J segment lost 1 base and the V segment lost 1 base, leaving 3 bases of the junction unmatched. CDR3 size: 17 residues.

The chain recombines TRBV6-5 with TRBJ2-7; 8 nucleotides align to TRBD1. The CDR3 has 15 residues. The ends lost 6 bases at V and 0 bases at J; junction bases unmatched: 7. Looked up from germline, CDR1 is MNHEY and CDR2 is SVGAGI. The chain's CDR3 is CASSSGTGPSYEQYF. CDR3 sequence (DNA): TGTGCCAGCAGCTCCGGGACAGGACCCTCCTACGAGCAGTACTTC.

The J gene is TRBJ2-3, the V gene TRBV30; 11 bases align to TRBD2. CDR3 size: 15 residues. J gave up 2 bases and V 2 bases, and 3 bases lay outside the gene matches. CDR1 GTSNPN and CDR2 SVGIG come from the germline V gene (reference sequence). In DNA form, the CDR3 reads TGTGCCTGGAGTAGTAGCGGGGGGGACACAGATACGCAGTATTTT. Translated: CAWSSSGGDTDTQYF.

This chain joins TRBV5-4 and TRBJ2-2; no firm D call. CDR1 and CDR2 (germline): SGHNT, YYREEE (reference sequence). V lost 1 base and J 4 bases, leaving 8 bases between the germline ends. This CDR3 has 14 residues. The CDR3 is CASSLLSGTGELFF. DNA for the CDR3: TGTGCCAGCAGCTTGTTGAGTGGCACCGGGGAGCTGTTTTTT.

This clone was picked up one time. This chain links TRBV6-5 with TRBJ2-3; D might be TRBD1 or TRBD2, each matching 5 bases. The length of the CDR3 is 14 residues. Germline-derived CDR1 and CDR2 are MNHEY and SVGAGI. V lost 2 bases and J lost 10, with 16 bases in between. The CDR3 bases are TGTGCCAGCAGTTACGGGACCCCTACGGCGGCGCAGTATTTT. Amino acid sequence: CASSYGTPTAAQYF.

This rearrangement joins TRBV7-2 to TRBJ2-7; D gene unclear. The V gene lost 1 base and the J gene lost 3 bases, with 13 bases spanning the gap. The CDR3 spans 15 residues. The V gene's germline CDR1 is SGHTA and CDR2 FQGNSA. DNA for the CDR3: TGTGCCAGCAGCTTAGGGTCCGAAGGGTACTACGAGCAGTACTTC. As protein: CASSLGSEGYYEQYF.

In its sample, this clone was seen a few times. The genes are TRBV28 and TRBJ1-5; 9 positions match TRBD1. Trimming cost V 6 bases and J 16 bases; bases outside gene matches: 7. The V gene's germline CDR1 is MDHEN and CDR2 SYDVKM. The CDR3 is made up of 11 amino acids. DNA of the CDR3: TGTGCCAGCAGATGGACAGGGGTATTTCATTTT. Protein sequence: CASRWTGVFHF.

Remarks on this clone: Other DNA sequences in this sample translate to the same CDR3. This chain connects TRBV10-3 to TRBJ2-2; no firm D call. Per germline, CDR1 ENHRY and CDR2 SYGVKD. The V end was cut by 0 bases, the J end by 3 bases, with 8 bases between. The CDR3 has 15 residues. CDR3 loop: CAISESGRDTGELFF. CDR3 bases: TGTGCCATCAGTGAGTCGGGTAGGGACACCGGGGAGCTGTTTTTT.

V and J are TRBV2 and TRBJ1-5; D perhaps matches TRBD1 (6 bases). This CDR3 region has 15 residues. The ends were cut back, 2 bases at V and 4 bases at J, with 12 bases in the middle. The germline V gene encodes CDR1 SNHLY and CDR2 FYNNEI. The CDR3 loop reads CASSEQGFRNQPQHF. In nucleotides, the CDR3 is TGTGCCAGCAGTGAACAGGGGTTTAGGAATCAGCCCCAGCATTTT.

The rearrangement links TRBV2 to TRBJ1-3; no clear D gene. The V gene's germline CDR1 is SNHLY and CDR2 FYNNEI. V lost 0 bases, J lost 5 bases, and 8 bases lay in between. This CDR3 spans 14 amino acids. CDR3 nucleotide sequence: TGTGCCAGCAGTGAAGCGATAGGTAGAAACACCATATATTTT. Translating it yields CASSEAIGRNTIYF.

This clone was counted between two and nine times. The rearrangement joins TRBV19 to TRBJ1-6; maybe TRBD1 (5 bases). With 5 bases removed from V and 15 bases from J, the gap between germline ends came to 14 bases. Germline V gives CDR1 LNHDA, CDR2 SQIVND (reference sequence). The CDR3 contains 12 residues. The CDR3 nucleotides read TGTGCCAGTAGTTCGGACACAATGAGCCTCCACTTT. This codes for CASSSDTMSLHF. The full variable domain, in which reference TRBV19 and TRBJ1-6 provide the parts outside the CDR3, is DGGITQSPKYLFRKEGQNVTLSCEQNLNHDAMYWYRQDPGQGLRLIYYSQIVNDFQKGDIAEGYSVSREKKESFPLTVTSAQKNPTAFYLCASSSDTMSLHFGNGTRLTVT.

The CDR3 is CASSLGLLPSSYEQYF. CDR3 nucleotide sequence: TGCGCCAGCAGCTTGGGATTGCTCCCTAGCTCCTACGAGCAGTACTTC. The chain combines TRBV5-1 with TRBJ2-7, with no clear D. V lost 0 bases, J lost 0 bases, and 13 bases lay in between. This CDR3 has 16 amino acids. The germline CDR1 and CDR2 sequences are SGHRS and YFSETQ.

CDR3 sequence reads: CASSLIGTANEQYF. The CDR3 coding sequence is TGTGCCAGCAGCTTGATAGGGACAGCGAACGAGCAGTACTTC. The gene calls are TRBV5-4 and TRBJ2-7; 7 bases match TRBD1. CDR3 length equals 14 residues. V lost 1 base, J lost 5 bases, and 6 bases stayed unmatched. CDR1 SGHNT and CDR2 YYREEE come from the germline V gene (reference sequence).

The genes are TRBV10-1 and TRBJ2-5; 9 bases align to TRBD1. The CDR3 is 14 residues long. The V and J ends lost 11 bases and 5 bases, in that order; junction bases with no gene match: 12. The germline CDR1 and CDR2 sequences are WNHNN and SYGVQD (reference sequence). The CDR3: CAGLQGAPGETQYF. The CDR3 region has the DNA TGCGCCGGTCTACAGGGGGCCCCCGGTGAGACCCAGTACTTC.

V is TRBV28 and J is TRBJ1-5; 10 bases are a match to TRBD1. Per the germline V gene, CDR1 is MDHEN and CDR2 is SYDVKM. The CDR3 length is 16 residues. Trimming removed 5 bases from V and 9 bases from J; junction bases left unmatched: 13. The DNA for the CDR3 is TGTGCCAGCAGTAGCGGGACAGGGGCTTATCATTGGCCCCAGCATTTT. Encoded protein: CASSSGTGAYHWPQHF.

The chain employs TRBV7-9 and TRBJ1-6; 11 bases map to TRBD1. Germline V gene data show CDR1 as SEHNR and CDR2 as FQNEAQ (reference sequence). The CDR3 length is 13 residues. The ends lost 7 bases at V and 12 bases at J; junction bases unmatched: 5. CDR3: CASTGQGAGPLHF. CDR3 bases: TGTGCCAGCACCGGACAGGGGGCCGGACCCCTCCACTTT. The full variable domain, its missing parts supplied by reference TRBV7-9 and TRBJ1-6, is DTGVSQNPRHKITKRGQNVTFRCDPISEHNRLYWYRQTLGQGPEFLTYFQNEAQLEKSRLLSDRFSAERPKGSFSTLEIQRTEQGDSAMYLCASTGQGAGPLHFGNGTRLTVT.

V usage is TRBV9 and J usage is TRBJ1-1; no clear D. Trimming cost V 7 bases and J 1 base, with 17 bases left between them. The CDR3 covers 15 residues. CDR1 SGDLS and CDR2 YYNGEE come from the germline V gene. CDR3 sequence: CASSQVSLGNTEAFF. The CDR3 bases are TGTGCCAGCTCACAAGTAAGTCTCGGGAACACTGAAGCTTTCTTT. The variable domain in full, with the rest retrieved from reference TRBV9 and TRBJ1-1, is DSGVTQTPKHLITATGQRVTLRCSPRSGDLSVYWYQQSLDQGLQFLIQYYNGEERAKGNILERFSAQQFPDLHSELNLSSLELGDSALYFCASSQVSLGNTEAFFGQGTRLTVV.

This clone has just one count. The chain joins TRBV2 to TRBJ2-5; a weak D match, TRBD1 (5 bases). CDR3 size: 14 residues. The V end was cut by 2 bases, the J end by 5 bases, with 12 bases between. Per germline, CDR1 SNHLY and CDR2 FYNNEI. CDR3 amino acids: CASSERGKGETQYF. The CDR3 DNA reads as TGTGCCAGCAGTGAAAGGGGCAAGGGGGAGACCCAGTACTTC.

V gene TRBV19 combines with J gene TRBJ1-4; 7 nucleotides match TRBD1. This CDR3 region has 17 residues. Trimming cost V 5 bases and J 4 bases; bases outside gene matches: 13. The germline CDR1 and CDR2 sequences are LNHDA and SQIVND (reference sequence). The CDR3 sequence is CASSSTGTANLNEKLFF. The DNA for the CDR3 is TGTGCCAGTAGTTCCACCGGGACAGCTAACCTTAATGAAAAACTGTTTTTT.

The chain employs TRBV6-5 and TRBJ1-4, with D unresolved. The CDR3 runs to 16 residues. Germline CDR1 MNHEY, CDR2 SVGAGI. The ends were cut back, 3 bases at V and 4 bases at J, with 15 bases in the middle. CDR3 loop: CASSYTTTGGNEKLFF. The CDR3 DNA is TGTGCCAGCAGTTATACTACCACCGGCGGTAATGAAAAACTGTTTTTT.

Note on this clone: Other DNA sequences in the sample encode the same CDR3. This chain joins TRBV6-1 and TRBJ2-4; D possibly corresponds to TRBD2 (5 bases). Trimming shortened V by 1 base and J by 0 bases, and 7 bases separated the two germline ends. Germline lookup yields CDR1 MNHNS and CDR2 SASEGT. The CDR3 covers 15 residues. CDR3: CASSEGGLAKNIQYF. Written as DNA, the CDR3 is TGTGCCAGCAGTGAAGGAGGGTTAGCCAAAAACATTCAGTACTTC.